This T cell receptor beta chain was obtained from a study of radiotherapy plus CTLA-4 blockade in lung cancer. About the research overall: Of the patients, 15% to 20% showed objective responses and about 30% attained disease control. General observations from the study: Tumor-origin TCR clones grew in blood after radiotherapy plus ipilimumab.

The assay was immunoSEQ multiplex PCR, and TCRdb's table has in-frame clones only and misses some. The table lists approximately 100,000 clones, under 90% of them singletons. This clone was picked up one time. Its antigen remains unidentified. The CDR3 has 15 amino acids. V lost 2 bases to trimming and J lost 4 bases, with 12 bases between them. CDR1 and CDR2 from the germline V gene are KGHSH and LQKENI. The study gave focal radiation plus ipilimumab CTLA-4 blockade to patients with chemo-refractory metastatic non-small-cell lung cancer. This specimen consisted of peripheral blood, obtained from a patient treated with radiotherapy plus ipilimumab. The rearrangement joins TRBV18 to TRBJ2-1; TRBD1 or TRBD2 may be the D gene (5 bases each). The clonotype originates from a human donor with non-small cell lung cancer that progressed on radiotherapy plus ipilimumab. Some clones in this sample may be carry-over from other donors' samples. CDR3 nucleotide sequence: TGTGCCAGCTCACCAGGTACGGGGCAGTACAATGAGCAGTTCTTC. It yields the protein CASSPGTGQYNEQFF.